The source of this T cell receptor (beta chain) is a study of human CD8 memory T cell subsets. Construction of TCR beta libraries was accomplished by means of UMI-labeled 5' RACE. Using the 5' RACE reads, TCRdb records one entry per CDR3 protein without DNA. The listing contains fewer than 7,500 distinct CDR3 sequences. Overall study results and limits: Chao1 estimates indicated that stem-like memory T cells may be more diverse than precursor exhausted T cells.

In the case of this clonotype: Its specificity is not known.

The specimen sequenced was CD8+ stem-like memory T cells (TSCM and TCM) sorted from PBMCs. Subset here: stem-like memory CD8 T cells (TSTEM), CCR7+ PD-1- TIGIT-. This receptor was taken from a human donor in good health.

The CDR3 spells CASRPRLAGGNEQFF. The chain combines TRBV28 with TRBJ2-1; TCRdb's D call of TRBD2 is untestable without DNA. Per germline, CDR1 MDHEN and CDR2 SYDVKM. This CDR3 spans 15 amino acids.